The rows below give T cell receptor beta chains drawn from one sample of a study of OX40 agonist ivuxolimab in advanced cancers. The data were produced by immunoSEQ multiplex PCR, yet TCRdb's version contains in-frame clones alone and is incomplete. The data contain 33,000 or so clones, around 73% of them seen just once; the ten biggest clones take up 10% to 15%. This specimen consisted of CD4+ or CD8+ T cells sorted from blood, obtained in a trial of the OX40 agonist ivuxolimab. The receptors come from an adult with an advanced solid tumor such as melanoma, head and neck, liver or kidney cancer. Both conserved end residues are part of each CDR3. The D gene is left open where the match is weak. Clone size appears in some rows only: once, few, many, or a class for an expanded clone.

j_call d_call clone_size v_call cdr3_nt cdr3_aa
TRBJ2-1 . . TRBV7-3 TGTGCCAGCAGCTCGACAGGGACTATTAGTGAGCAGTTCTTC CASSSTGTISEQFF
TRBJ1-1 . . TRBV28 TGTGCCAGCAGTCCCCGAAGACAGCCTCAGACGGCTTTCTTT CASSPRRQPQTAFF
TRBJ1-3 . few TRBV10-2 TGCGCCACCTCCGATACCTTCTCTGGAAACACCATATATTTT CATSDTFSGNTIYF
TRBJ1-6 . . TRBV19 TGTGCCAGTAGTATTGGGACGGGAAATTCACCCCTCCACTTT CASSIGTGNSPLHF
TRBJ1-1 TRBD1 . TRBV19 TGTGCCAGTAGTTTATCGGGACAGGGGGTCTTGAACACTGAAGCTTTCTTT CASSLSGQGVLNTEAFF
TRBJ2-5 TRBD2 . TRBV9 TGTGCCAGCAGCGTACAGACTAGCAATCAAGAGACCCAGTACTTC CASSVQTSNQETQYF
TRBJ2-1 TRBD1 . TRBV6-1 TGTGCCAGCAGACAGGGGGCGCCCAACAATGAGCAGTTCTTC CASRQGAPNNEQFF
TRBJ2-7 . once TRBV14 TGTGCCAGCAGTACCTCGGACTTTTTAGAGCAGTACTTC CASSTSDFLEQYF
TRBJ2-1 . once TRBV7-3 TGTGCCAGCAGCTCCAATACAGCCCAGCGGAGCTACAATGAGCAGTTCTTC CASSSNTAQRSYNEQFF
TRBJ2-1 TRBD1 . TRBV19 TGTGCCAGTAGTCAGCCCCAGGGGGCCAATGAGCAGTTCTTC CASSQPQGANEQFF